This TCR beta chain was captured in a study of blood T cells in healthy people across ages. As to this clonotype: The target antigen is unknown.

Together with a sample-barcoded 5' primer, a J-beta primer mix was included in a second PCR lasting roughly 6 to 12 cycles. TCRdb passed the 5' RACE reads through MiXCR, listing each CDR3 protein once. The sample has about a million distinct CDR3 sequences, about 48% seen once. CDR3 length: 12 amino acids. In germline, CDR1 is MDHEN, CDR2 SYDVKM. V lost 7 bases, J lost 6 bases, and 11 bases lay in between. Study conclusions and caveats: Diversity was higher, and naive CD4+ cells more numerous, in long-lived donors than in aged donors. A strong correlation was found between TCR beta diversity and the percentage of naive T cells.

Sequenced: blood. The chain couples TRBV28 to TRBJ2-3; D is ambiguous. The source of this sequence is a man in his thirties or forties in good health. In DNA form, the CDR3 reads TGTGCCAGCAACGAAACGGCGGATACGCAGTATTTT. This encodes CASNETADTQYF.